This T cell receptor beta chain came from a study of vaccination effects on CD4 cells after COVID-19. From germline, CDR1 is SGHTA and CDR2 FQGTGA. The CDR3 covers 13 residues. V was cut by 10 bases and J by 12 bases, with 21 bases left in between. Comments on this clone: Its antigen is still unknown.

Culturing for around ten days preceded CD4+ T cell isolation. Every participant took two doses of the BNT162b2 or mRNA-1273 vaccine. Nucleocapsid antibodies were negative in the vaccine recipients, who had never had SARS-CoV-2 infection. Using immunoSEQ multiplex PCR, the repertoire was profiled, and TCRdb retains in-frame clones only, with some absent. This table holds 45,000 to 65,000 clones, around 73% found once. The origin of this receptor is a human donor who received a COVID-19 vaccine. The sample in question was CD4+ T cells from PBMCs cultured without peptide, obtained after COVID-19 vaccination. The rearrangement joins TRBV7-3 to TRBJ1-4, with a tentative D call TRBD1 (5 bases). This CDR3 reads CATAQDRGKELFF. In DNA form, the CDR3 reads TGTGCCACCGCACAGGACCGGGGAAAGGAACTGTTTTTT.